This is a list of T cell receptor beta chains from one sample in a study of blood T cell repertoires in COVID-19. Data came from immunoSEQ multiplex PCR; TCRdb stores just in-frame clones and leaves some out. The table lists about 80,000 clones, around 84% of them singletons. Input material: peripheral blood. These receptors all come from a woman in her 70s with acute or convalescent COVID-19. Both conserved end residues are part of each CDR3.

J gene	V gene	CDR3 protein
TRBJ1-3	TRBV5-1	CASSLGAGTASGNTIYF
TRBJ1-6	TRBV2	CASGGTSPLHF
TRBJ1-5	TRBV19	CASSIGVTQPQHF
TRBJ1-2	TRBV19	CASSIQGAQNYGYTF
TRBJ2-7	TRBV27	CASSSWTTHYEQYF
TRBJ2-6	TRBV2	CASITGTGVAGANVLTF
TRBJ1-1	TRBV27	CASSLGRDKPNTEAFF
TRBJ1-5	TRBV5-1	CASSKGQVGEPQHF
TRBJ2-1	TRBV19	CASRTGSSYNEQFF
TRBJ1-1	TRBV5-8	CASSWDRGHEAFF
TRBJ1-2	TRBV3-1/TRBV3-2	CASRLQGTNSNYGYTF
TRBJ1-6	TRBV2	CASRPRVKGSPLHF
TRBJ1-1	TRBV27	CASSLNRGNTEAFF
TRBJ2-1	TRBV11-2	CASTLGTFVNEQFF
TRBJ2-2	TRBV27	CASIPGQGIGELFF
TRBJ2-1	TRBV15	CATSRESWATERNEQFF
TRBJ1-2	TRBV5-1	CASSLGTAGGYGYTF